Shown below are 11 T cell receptor beta chains from a single sample sequenced in a study of blood T cell repertoires in COVID-19 (TCRdb year 2020). Library preparation employed the immunoSEQ multiplex PCR assay. Not all clones reach the TCRdb copy of this immuneACCESS table, which keeps in-frame sequences only. Checked studies attribute under half of the gap to unresolved V genes and leave the rest unexplained. This sample has a few hundred thousand clones in its table, and approximately 89% of those were observed once. Of the sample, around 12% is held by the ten largest clones. Sequences were obtained from peripheral blood. Receptors were obtained from a woman in her sixties or seventies with acute or convalescent COVID-19.

This chain uses TRBV7-2 with TRBJ2-2, with TRBD2 matching 10 bases. Germline values: CDR1 SGHTA, CDR2 FQGNSA. The CDR3 consists of 15 residues. J was trimmed by 5 bases and V by 2 bases; bases with no gene match: 2. As DNA, the CDR3 is TGTGCCAGCAGCTTAAAACTAGCGGGGACCGGGGAGCTGTTTTTT. Translated: CASSLKLAGTGELFF.

The J gene is TRBJ1-2, the V gene TRBV6-2 or TRBV6-3, with 8 positions matching TRBD1. V dropped 5 bases and J dropped 3; count of bases not matched to a gene: 8. There are 15 residues in the CDR3. In germline, CDR1 is MNHEY, CDR2 SVGEGT. The CDR3, as DNA: TGTGCCAGCAGTCCCCTGACAGGGGAGGACTATGGCTACACCTTC. Translated, it gives CASSPLTGEDYGYTF.

The gene calls are TRBV28 and TRBJ2-1; D not certain. This CDR3 region has 18 residues. In germline, CDR1 is MDHEN, CDR2 SYDVKM. The ends were cut back, 3 bases at V and 0 bases at J, with 18 bases in the middle. CDR3 in DNA: TGTGCCAGCAGTTTTGGGCGAACAACCATTAGCTCCTACAATGAGCAGTTCTTC. Translation gives CASSFGRTTISSYNEQFF.

The chain is built from TRBV7-3 and TRBJ2-4; 13 bases are a match to TRBD2. The ends lost 2 bases at V and 0 bases at J; junction bases unmatched: 4. The length of the CDR3 is 18 residues. Per the germline V gene, CDR1 is SGHTA and CDR2 is FQGTGA. The CDR3, as DNA: TGTGCCAGCAGCTTAGGGACTAGCGGGGCAATAGCCAAAAACATTCAGTACTTC. The encoded protein is CASSLGTSGAIAKNIQYF. The full variable domain, its missing parts supplied by reference TRBV7-3 and TRBJ2-4, is GAGVSQTPSNKVTEKGKYVELRCDPISGHTALYWYRQSLGQGPEFLIYFQGTGAADDSGLPNDRFFAVRPEGSVSTLKIQRTERGDSAVYLCASSLGTSGAIAKNIQYFGAGTRLSVL.

The chain recombines TRBV19 with TRBJ1-3; 7 bases map to TRBD1. V trimming: 5 bases; J trimming: 0 bases; junction bases outside the gene matches: 7. CDR1 LNHDA and CDR2 SQIVND come from the germline V gene (reference sequence). CDR3 size: 16 residues. CDR3 coding DNA: TGTGCCAGTAGTGGACGGACAGGAAGCTCTGGAAACACCATATATTTT. It encodes CASSGRTGSSGNTIYF. Full variable domain (remainder filled in from reference TRBV19 and TRBJ1-3): DGGITQSPKYLFRKEGQNVTLSCEQNLNHDAMYWYRQDPGQGLRLIYYSQIVNDFQKGDIAEGYSVSREKKESFPLTVTSAQKNPTAFYLCASSGRTGSSGNTIYFGEGSWLTVV.

This clone has only a few counts. DNA of the CDR3: TGTGCCAGCAGCCCCGTGACTAGCGGGAGTATTCAAGAGACCCAGTACTTC. Encoded protein: CASSPVTSGSIQETQYF. The V and J genes are TRBV11-2 and TRBJ2-5; 12 nucleotides match TRBD2. The germline V gene has CDR1 SGHAT and CDR2 FQNNGV. V lost 5 bases to trimming and J lost 2 bases; unmatched junction nucleotides: 9. The CDR3 has 17 amino acids. The full variable domain, in which reference TRBV11-2 and TRBJ2-5 provide the parts outside the CDR3, is EAGVAQSPRYKIIEKRQSVAFWCNPISGHATLYWYQQILGQGPKLLIQFQNNGVVDDSQLPKDRFSAERLKGVDSTLKIQPAKLEDSAVYLCASSPVTSGSIQETQYFGPGTRLLVL.

The V call is TRBV7-9, the J call TRBJ2-3; possibly TRBD2 for D (5 bases). There are 11 residues in the CDR3. The V gene's germline CDR1 is SEHNR and CDR2 FQNEAQ (reference sequence). With 5 bases removed from V and 6 bases from J, the gap between germline ends came to 6 bases. CDR3 sequence: CASSTGDTQYF. The CDR3 nucleotides are TGTGCCAGCAGCACGGGGGATACGCAGTATTTT.

The genes are TRBV5-1 and TRBJ2-3; 10 nucleotides match TRBD1. V lost 6 bases and J lost 3; bases outside the gene matches: 4. The germline V gene has CDR1 SGHRS and CDR2 YFSETQ. This CDR3 comprises 14 residues. Here the CDR3 reads CASNRGQGTDTQYF. CDR3 nucleotide sequence: TGCGCCAGCAACCGGGGACAGGGGACAGATACGCAGTATTTT.

The rearrangement joins TRBV7-2 to TRBJ2-1; 12 nucleotides align to TRBD2. The CDR3 has 16 amino acids. In germline, CDR1 is SGHTA, CDR2 FQGNSA. The ends lost 4 bases at V and 5 bases at J; junction bases unmatched: 6. The CDR3 loop is CASSSLLAGGHNEQFF. DNA for the CDR3: TGTGCCAGCAGCTCCTTACTAGCGGGGGGCCACAATGAGCAGTTCTTC.

The chain recombines TRBV29-1 with TRBJ2-1, with 7 bases aligning to TRBD2. The CDR3 length is 14 residues. CDR1 SQVTM and CDR2 ANQGSEA come from the germline V gene. The V and J ends lost 7 bases and 4 bases, in that order; junction bases with no gene match: 10. CDR3 in amino acids: CSAIPGLPYNEQFF. CDR3 bases: TGCAGCGCAATACCGGGACTACCATACAATGAGCAGTTCTTC.

The chain has TRBV28 and TRBJ2-2; D possibly corresponds to TRBD2 (6 bases). The CDR3 runs 16 residues. The germline V gene encodes CDR1 MDHEN and CDR2 SYDVKM. V was shortened by 6 bases and J by 1 base, with 15 bases between the two germline ends. The CDR3: CASSGGRLVNTGELFF. In nucleotides, the CDR3 is TGTGCCAGCAGCGGTGGGAGACTAGTGAACACCGGGGAGCTGTTTTTT.